This T cell receptor (beta chain) was sequenced during a study of sequential checkpoint blockade in melanoma. Study details: Arm A got nivolumab then ipilimumab; arm B the reverse, 1:1. After both sequences, patients received maintenance nivolumab.

Sequencing used immunoSEQ multiplex PCR; TCRdb keeps in-frame clones, though not all of them. The sample comprises tens of thousands of clones, around 86% of which are singletons, and 25% to 35% rests with the top ten. The CDR3 runs 13 residues. CDR1 MRHNA and CDR2 SNTAGT come from the germline V gene. V lost 3 bases and J 5 bases, leaving 10 bases between the germline ends. The treatment denotes: randomized to nivolumab then ipilimumab (arm A) or the reverse (arm B). From thawed PBMCs, live CD3+CD8+ cells negative for CD19 and CD56 were sorted. This receptor was taken from a human donor with melanoma. J is TRBJ1-2 and V is TRBV6-4; D gene unclear. The sequencing here drew on CD8+ T cells sorted from blood (inferred from file names), taken from a patient given nivolumab and ipilimumab in sequence. The CDR3 region is CASSDGPGYGYTF. CDR3 sequence (DNA): TGTGCCAGCAGTGATGGGCCAGGATATGGCTACACCTTC.